This T cell receptor (beta chain) was identified during a study of PD-1 blockade in mismatch repair-deficient tumors (dated by TCRdb to about 2017). The study in broad terms: Between late 2013 and 2016, the trial enrolled around 91 consecutive patients with approximately 11 mismatch repair-deficient cancer types, every one of whom had been previously treated and was progressing. Tumor-associated T cell clones in the peripheral blood of patients responding to PD-1 blockade were tracked using deep sequencing of TCR CDR3 regions. Study-wide conclusions, independent of this receptor: Clones residing in the tumor, which were often undetectable in blood before treatment, expanded quickly after pembrolizumab and then contracted, generally before radiologic responses.

The method behind the library was the immunoSEQ multiplex PCR assay. TCRdb stores this immuneACCESS table with in-frame sequences only. Part of the clones is absent; in the studies checked, under half of the shortfall reflects unresolved V genes, and no reason is known for the rest. The sample table holds around 49,000 clones, of which 77% were seen once. The ten largest clones take up around 3.5% of the sample. Concerning this clone itself: The target of this receptor is not known. No clone much larger than this one lies a single base away; base qualities are absent.

The CDR3 covers 14 residues, taking in both the cysteine and the phenylalanine. Solely the CDR3 DNA is kept, with 42 bases framed from the first base. Between the V and J ends, shortened by 4 bases and 4 bases respectively, the junction contains 14 bases. Per the germline V gene, SGDLS is the CDR1 and YYNGEE is the CDR2. Sample time point, as interpreted from the label and publication: peripheral blood before pembrolizumab. For every enrolled patient, mismatch repair deficiency was confirmed by either polymerase chain reaction or immunohistochemistry. A few patients who responded to pembrolizumab therapy underwent TCR sequencing. Pembrolizumab PD-1 blockade was prospectively tested in advanced mismatch repair-deficient cancers, regardless of tissue of origin, in the phase II trial. Serial peripheral blood T cell samples were collected before and at multiple times after starting PD-1 blockade. Blood sampling times were expressed in weeks after the first pembrolizumab dose.

The specimen comprised PBMCs, sampled before pembrolizumab treatment. The sequence links TRBV9 to TRBJ1-1, with TRBD1 tentatively as D gene (6 bases match). This TCR was sampled from an adult with mismatch repair-deficient cancer. The DNA sequence is TGTGCCAGCAGCAAAGGGAGGGGGAGCACTGAAGCTTTCTTT. Its product reads: CASSKGRGSTEAFF.